Each of the 24 T cell receptor beta chains below was sequenced from the same sample in a study of glioma-infiltrating T cells. Using RNA template, CDR3s of TCR alpha and beta were amplified with iRepertoire arm-PCR. TCRdb reprocessed the multiplex PCR reads with MiXCR, giving one entry per CDR3 protein. The table records a few hundred distinct CDR3 sequences, more than 25% of them present only once. The source material was glioma tissue, nonneoplastic brain tissue, or PBMCs (not recorded which). Every receptor here comes from a human donor with low-grade glioma or glioblastoma, undergoing nonglioma brain surgery, or in good health (not recorded which).

This clonotype is large. Since the library was made to target alpha chains, this beta chain is a stray read and its abundance is not meaningful. This sequence joins TRBV20-1 and TRBJ1-5; D is uncertain. This CDR3 comprises 15 residues. The germline gives CDR1 DFQATT, CDR2 SNEGSKA (reference sequence). V lost 3 bases, J lost 1 base, and 13 bases lay in between. This CDR3 is CSASPAGPSNQPQHF. CDR3 nucleotide sequence: TGCAGTGCTAGCCCAGCCGGGCCCAGCAATCAGCCCCAGCATTTT.

By its share, this clonotype is large. Because the library targeted alpha chains, this beta chain is an off-target read whose size means little. The CDR3 sequence: CASSITGADQPQHF. The CDR3 nucleotides read TGTGCCAGCAGTATAACAGGGGCGGATCAGCCCCAGCATTTT. The chain is built from TRBV12-3 or TRBV12-4 and TRBJ1-5; 7 bases line up with TRBD1. This CDR3 has 14 residues. The V segment lost 5 bases and the J segment 5 bases; nucleotides outside the gene matches: 6.

Only a few counts were recorded for this clonotype. A read error may account for a junction end that differs from germline. The size of this beta chain means little, since it is a stray read in a library made for alpha chains. The gene calls are TRBV7-9 and TRBJ1-2; 8 bases map to TRBD1. The CDR3 spans 13 residues. From germline, CDR1 is SEHNR and CDR2 FQNEAQ (reference sequence). This CDR3 reads CASSTRQGNGHTF. Written as DNA, the CDR3 is TGTGCCAGCAGTACTAGACAGGGGAATGGCCACACCTTC.

There are a few counts of this clonotype. Within a library made for alpha chains, this beta chain is off target, and its count is uninformative. This chain uses TRBV7-8 with TRBJ2-5; D unclear. The CDR3 length is 15 residues. The V end was cut by 0 bases, the J end by 0 bases, with 8 bases between. CDR1 SGHVS and CDR2 FQNEAQ come from the germline V gene. This CDR3 is CASSLASAHQETQYF. The DNA for the CDR3 is TGTGCCAGCAGCTTAGCCTCAGCGCACCAAGAGACCCAGTACTTC.

A word on this clonotype: A much larger clone is a single base away; this may be a read error. Found in a library prepared for alpha chains, this beta chain is an off-target read, and its abundance has little meaning. The gene calls are TRBV20-1 and TRBJ2-5, with D perhaps matching TRBD2 (5 bases). Germline V gene sequence: CDR1 DFQATT, CDR2 SNEGSKA (reference sequence). The germline V and J ends were trimmed by 6 bases and 3 bases, with 11 bases remaining between them. The CDR3 consists of 12 residues. The CDR3 loop is CSAGLAEETQYF. CDR3 nucleotides: TGCAGTGCCGGACTTGCTGAAGAGACCCAGTACTTC.

Judged by abundance, this clonotype is large. Within a library made for alpha chains, this beta chain is off target, and its count is uninformative. The chain employs TRBV6-1 and TRBJ1-2, with TRBD1 matching over 8 bases. CDR3 length equals 16 residues. Germline CDR1 and CDR2: MNHNS and SASEGT. The J segment lost 4 bases and the V segment lost 4 bases, leaving 11 bases of the junction unmatched. CDR3 DNA: TGTGCCAGCAGTGCAAGTCCGGGACAGGACTTCTATGGCTACACCTTC. This sequence encodes CASSASPGQDFYGYTF.

As concerns this clonotype: Found in a library prepared for alpha chains, this beta chain is an off-target read, and its abundance has little meaning. This CDR3 is CASSAGQGVGVSPLHF. CDR3 coding DNA: TGTGCCAGCAGCGCCGGACAGGGGGTTGGGGTATCACCCCTCCACTTT. The chain links TRBV7-3 to TRBJ1-6; the match to TRBD1 covers 10 bases. The junction had 11 bases not matched to a gene; V was cut back by 5 bases and J by 10 bases. CDR1 is SGHTA and CDR2 is FQGTGA in the germline V gene. The CDR3 runs to 16 residues.

As concerns this clonotype: Being off target in a library aimed at alpha chains, this beta chain has a size of little meaning. This chain connects TRBV5-4 to TRBJ2-5; TRBD1 might be the D (5 bases). The length of the CDR3 is 15 residues. The ends were cut back, 2 bases at V and 4 bases at J, with 15 bases in the middle. Germline values: CDR1 SGHNT, CDR2 YYREEE (reference sequence). The CDR3 DNA sequence: TGTGCCAGCAGCTTTAAATCAGGGTGGTCAGAGACCCAGTACTTC. Translating gives CASSFKSGWSETQYF.

As for this clonotype: A library made for alpha chains picked up this beta chain off target, so its size means little. The chain joins TRBV6-1 to TRBJ2-7; TRBD2 matches 8 bases. Germline V gene sequence: CDR1 MNHNS, CDR2 SASEGT. The CDR3 length is 15 residues. The V gene end was trimmed by 6 bases and the J gene end by 9 bases; junction bases not matched to a gene: 16. DNA of the CDR3: TGTGCCAGCAGGGAGCAAGGGACTAGTGGGGTTAGGCAGTACTTC. Encoded protein: CASREQGTSGVRQYF.

With respect to this clonotype: With the library built for alpha chains, this beta chain is off target and its frequency is not meaningful. CDR3 protein: CSAAAKNGGTEAFF. In nucleotides, the CDR3 is TGCAGCGCTGCCGCCAAAAATGGTGGCACTGAAGCTTTCTTT. This rearrangement joins TRBV29-1 to TRBJ1-1; D remains unclear. This CDR3 has 14 amino acids. Trimming shortened V by 7 bases and J by 4 bases, and 19 bases separated the two germline ends. CDR1 is SQVTM, CDR2 ANQGSEA, per germline.

This clonotype is hyperexpanded in the sample. The library was built for alpha chains, so this beta chain is an off-target read and its size means little. The chain couples TRBV6-1 to TRBJ2-7; 7 bases line up with TRBD1. The CDR3 extends over 14 amino acids. V shed 6 bases, J shed 1 base, and the junction held 6 bases outside the gene matches. CDR1 MNHNS and CDR2 SASEGT come from the germline V gene. In nucleotides, the CDR3 is TGTGCCAGCAGCCGGGACAGCAGTTCCTACGAGCAGTACGTC. Residues: CASSRDSSSYEQYV.

This clonotype has a handful of counts. This beta chain slipped into a library made for alpha chains as a stray read, so its size is not meaningful. V gene TRBV20-1 combines with J gene TRBJ2-3, with D tentatively TRBD2 (5 bases). The CDR3 has 13 residues. Trimming removed 7 bases at V and 1 base at J, with 12 bases between. Germline V gene sequence: CDR1 DFQATT, CDR2 SNEGSKA (reference sequence). CDR3 region: CSGVPGGTDTQYF. The CDR3 DNA reads as TGCAGTGGGGTTCCCGGGGGCACAGATACGCAGTATTTT.

In regard to this clonotype: This beta chain slipped into a library made for alpha chains as a stray read, so its size is not meaningful. V is TRBV29-1 and J is TRBJ1-1; 7 nucleotides agree with TRBD1. Trimming cost V 7 bases and J 7 bases; bases outside gene matches: 9. Germline CDR1 and CDR2: SQVTM and ANQGSEA. The CDR3 totals 12 residues. The CDR3 reads CSASKQGSEAFF. The CDR3 DNA sequence: TGCAGCGCCAGTAAACAGGGGAGTGAAGCTTTCTTT.

Remarks on this clonotype: This beta chain slipped into a library made for alpha chains as a stray read, so its size is not meaningful. The V call is TRBV6-2 or TRBV6-3, the J call TRBJ2-7, with D perhaps being TRBD1 or TRBD2 (5 bases each). Trimming left V 6 bases short and J 1 base short, with 13 bases between. Germline V CDR1 and CDR2: MNHEY, SVGEGT. The CDR3 spans 14 residues. CDR3 coding DNA: TGTGCCAGCAGCCGGGGCAGCGGTTCCTACGAGCAGTACGTC. Translating gives CASSRGSGSYEQYV.

This clonotype occurred a few times. The library was designed around alpha chains, so this beta chain is a stray read whose abundance carries little weight. V usage is TRBV7-9 and J usage is TRBJ2-4; either TRBD1 or TRBD2 may supply D (5 bases each). The CDR3 consists of 12 residues. Germline CDR1 is SEHNR and CDR2 is FQNEAQ (reference sequence). V lost 1 base, J lost 11 bases, and 9 bases lay in between. The CDR3, as DNA: TGTGCCAGCAGCTTAGACCCGGGACTTCAGTACTTC. This gives the protein CASSLDPGLQYF.

This clonotype is large within its sample. The library was built for alpha chains, so this beta chain is an off-target read and its size means little. The genes are TRBV7-6 and TRBJ2-1; the match to TRBD1 covers 8 bases. Trimming at V came to 5 bases and at J to 6 bases, leaving 12 bases not matched to a gene. Looked up from germline, CDR1 is SGHVS and CDR2 is FNYEAQ. This CDR3 region has 16 residues. The DNA of the CDR3 is TGTGCCAGCAGCCCCACCCCGGGACAGGAGGGCAATGAGCAGTTCTTC. Its translation is CASSPTPGQEGNEQFF.

Only a few counts were recorded for this clonotype. A read error is possible here, since a much larger clone lies one base away. This CDR3 fails to terminate in the conserved phenylalanine or tryptophan, so it likely reflects a read error. The library was prepared for alpha chains; this beta chain is a stray read, so its frequency means little. V is TRBV14 and J is TRBJ1-3; no definite D call. CDR1 is SGHDN and CDR2 is FVKESK in the germline V gene. The CDR3 covers 14 residues. Trimming shortened V by 2 bases and J by 4 bases, and 9 bases separated the two germline ends. CDR3 amino acids: CASSQQVSGNTIYL. CDR3 in DNA: TGTGCCAGCAGCCAACAGGTGTCAGGAAACACCATATATCTT.

By proportion, this clonotype is large. In a library made to pick up alpha chains, this beta chain is a stray read with a size that means little. V is TRBV20-1 and J is TRBJ2-2; no definite D call. This CDR3 comprises 11 residues. Germline V gene data show CDR1 as DFQATT and CDR2 as SNEGSKA (reference sequence). V was trimmed by 2 bases and J by 3 bases, leaving 1 base between them. CDR3 loop: CSARHTGELFF. The CDR3 DNA is TGCAGTGCTAGACACACCGGGGAGCTGTTTTTT.

This clonotype was found once. One junction end disagrees with the germline gene, perhaps due to a read error. This beta chain appears as a stray read in a library generated for alpha chains; its size is not informative. In DNA, the CDR3 is TGTGCCACCAGTAAAGCCGGGGCGAACAACGGGGAGCTGTTTTTT. It codes for CATSKAGANNGELFF. The chain links TRBV24-1 to TRBJ2-2; D is possibly TRBD1 or TRBD2 (5 bases each). Germline assignment: CDR1 KGHDR and CDR2 SFDVKD. The CDR3 is made up of 15 amino acids.

About this clonotype: This beta chain represents an off-target read in a library built for alpha chains; its size is of limited meaning. The CDR3 protein is CASSLASGGYDEQFF. The CDR3 DNA sequence: TGTGCCAGCAGTTTGGCTAGCGGGGGGTATGATGAGCAGTTCTTC. The V gene is TRBV28, the J gene TRBJ2-1; TRBD2 agrees at 11 bases. CDR3 length equals 15 residues. Trimming removed 3 bases from V and 8 bases from J; junction bases left unmatched: 6. Germline lookup yields CDR1 MDHEN and CDR2 SYDVKM.

This clonotype was counted between two and nine times. As an off-target read in a library built for alpha chains, this beta chain has a frequency of little significance. The V gene is TRBV3-1, the J gene TRBJ1-2; D might be TRBD1 (6 bases). Germline V gives CDR1 LGHDT, CDR2 YNNKEL (reference sequence). Trimming shortened V by 3 bases and J by 2 bases, and 10 bases separated the two germline ends. This CDR3 contains 14 residues. Here the CDR3 reads CASSQDTGNYGYTF. DNA of the CDR3: TGTGCCAGCAGCCAGGATACAGGGAACTATGGCTACACCTTC.

To note about this clonotype: Found in a library prepared for alpha chains, this beta chain is an off-target read, and its abundance has little meaning. This chain uses TRBV18 with TRBJ1-3, with 8 bases fitting TRBD1. The CDR3 is 18 amino acids. Germline CDR1 is KGHSH and CDR2 is LQKENI. V gave up 3 bases and J gave up 0 bases; unmatched junction bases: 10. CDR3 protein: CASSPTGQGPNSGNTIYF. The CDR3 region has the DNA TGTGCCAGCTCACCTACTGGACAGGGACCGAACTCTGGAAACACCATATATTTT.

This clonotype is large by share. This beta chain is off target for a library built for alpha chains, so its abundance means little. The chain couples TRBV6-1 to TRBJ2-7, with D tentatively TRBD1 (5 bases). The CDR3 has 15 amino acids. The germline CDR1 and CDR2 sequences are MNHNS and SASEGT. This CDR3 is CASSEARALSYEQYV. CDR3 nucleotides: TGTGCCAGCAGCGAAGCCAGGGCTTTATCCTACGAGCAGTACGTC.

This clonotype counts as hyperexpanded. This beta chain came through as a stray read in a library set up for alpha chains, and its size says little. The chain has TRBV7-9 and TRBJ1-5; D unclear. The CDR3 has 14 residues. Germline V gene data show CDR1 as SEHNR and CDR2 as FQNEAQ (reference sequence). V was pared by 6 bases and J by 0 bases, with 9 bases between. The CDR3 sequence: CASSLTPSNQPQHF. CDR3 DNA: TGTGCCAGCAGTCTCACCCCTAGCAATCAGCCCCAGCATTTT.